These T cell receptor beta chains were read from a single sample in a study of blood T cells in healthy people across ages. Using its own MiXCR run on the 5' RACE reads, TCRdb lists one record per CDR3 protein. The repertoire holds roughly 1,700,000 distinct CDR3 sequences, about 30% seen once, with around 7.7% in the top ten. Sequencing was carried out using blood. Source of these receptors: a young woman in good health. Both conserved end residues are part of each CDR3. Each record gives: D gene, V gene, J gene, clone size, CDR3 protein, CDR3 DNA. A D gene is named only where the DNA matches it firmly. Expanded clones are given a class, and other clones once, few, many or no size at all.

D: TRBD1
V: TRBV6-1
J: TRBJ1-1
size: few
CDR3: CASRQDRGRGLNTEAFF
DNA: TGTGCCAGCAGACAGGACAGGGGGCGCGGTCTGAACACTGAAGCTTTCTTT

D: TRBD1
V: TRBV6-6
J: TRBJ2-7
size: NA
CDR3: CASSYMWDRSYEQYF
DNA: TGTGCCAGCAGTTACATGTGGGACAGGTCCTACGAGCAGTACTTC

D: TRBD1
V: TRBV18
J: TRBJ1-2
size: NA
CDR3: CASSPWEQGALPYGYTF
DNA: TGTGCCAGCTCACCATGGGAGCAGGGGGCCCTTCCTTATGGCTACACCTTC

D: TRBD2
V: TRBV29-1
J: TRBJ2-7
size: many
CDR3: CSVDDPSGVSYEQYF
DNA: TGCAGCGTCGATGACCCTAGCGGGGTATCCTACGAGCAGTACTTC

D: NA
V: TRBV20-1
J: TRBJ1-1
size: many
CDR3: CSARGGKTEAFF
DNA: TGCAGTGCTAGAGGTGGGAAGACTGAAGCTTTCTTT

D: NA
V: TRBV10-3
J: TRBJ1-1
size: few
CDR3: CAISASGLDTEAFF
DNA: TGTGCCATCAGTGCGTCAGGGCTAGACACTGAAGCTTTCTTT

D: NA
V: TRBV10-3
J: TRBJ1-1
size: NA
CDR3: CAISESGEGNTEAFF
DNA: TGTGCCATCAGTGAGTCGGGGGAGGGGAACACTGAAGCTTTCTTT

D: NA
V: TRBV7-7
J: TRBJ2-3
size: NA
CDR3: CASSSGTGIGDTQYF
DNA: TGTGCCAGCAGCTCGGGGACGGGTATTGGGGATACGCAGTATTTT

D: TRBD1
V: TRBV24-1
J: TRBJ2-3
size: NA
CDR3: CATSDATGVGTDTQYF
DNA: TGTGCCACCAGTGACGCGACAGGGGTCGGAACAGATACGCAGTATTTT

D: TRBD1
V: TRBV7-2
J: TRBJ2-7
size: many
CDR3: CASSVTGYGSYEQYF
DNA: TGTGCCAGCAGCGTGACAGGGTATGGCTCCTACGAGCAGTACTTC

D: TRBD2
V: TRBV20-1
J: TRBJ2-5
size: many
CDR3: CSAARTSRETQYF
DNA: TGCAGTGCTGCTCGGACTAGCCGGGAGACCCAGTACTTC

D: TRBD2
V: TRBV2
J: TRBJ2-3
size: NA
CDR3: CASSPGTSGSKDTQYF
DNA: TGTGCCAGCAGTCCCGGGACTAGCGGGAGTAAAGATACGCAGTATTTT

D: NA
V: TRBV20-1
J: TRBJ1-1
size: few
CDR3: CSARDWADRNTEAFF
DNA: TGCAGTGCTAGAGACTGGGCTGACAGGAACACTGAAGCTTTCTTT

D: TRBD2
V: TRBV10-3
J: TRBJ2-5
size: many
CDR3: CATRRLAAQETQYF
DNA: TGTGCCACCCGTCGACTAGCGGCTCAAGAGACCCAGTACTTC

D: NA
V: TRBV29-1
J: TRBJ2-7
size: many
CDR3: CSVEERVPYEQYF
DNA: TGCAGCGTTGAAGAAAGGGTACCCTACGAGCAGTACTTC

D: NA
V: TRBV5-1
J: TRBJ2-5
size: many
CDR3: CASSTGLAEETQYF
DNA: TGCGCCAGCAGCACGGGACTCGCGGAAGAGACCCAGTACTTC

D: TRBD2
V: TRBV19
J: TRBJ2-1
size: NA
CDR3: CASSSYVRTSGRGNEQFF
DNA: TGTGCCAGTAGCTCATACGTGAGGACTAGCGGGAGGGGAAATGAGCAGTTCTTC

D: TRBD1
V: TRBV14
J: TRBJ2-3
size: NA
CDR3: CASSMTGIDTQYF
DNA: TGTGCCAGCAGCATGACAGGGATTGATACGCAGTATTTT

D: NA
V: TRBV29-1
J: TRBJ2-7
size: NA
CDR3: CSARAQSSYEQYF
DNA: TGCAGCGCAAGGGCGCAGAGCTCCTACGAGCAGTACTTC

D: TRBD1
V: TRBV6-5
J: TRBJ2-5
size: many
CDR3: CASSYTSTGYGETQYF
DNA: TGTGCCAGCAGTTACACTTCGACAGGGTATGGAGAGACCCAGTACTTC

D: NA
V: TRBV29-1
J: TRBJ2-7
size: few
CDR3: CSVEDRAGRRREQYF
DNA: TGCAGCGTTGAAGATCGGGCAGGGAGGAGGCGCGAGCAGTACTTC

D: TRBD1
V: TRBV12-3/TRBV12-4
J: TRBJ1-2
size: NA
CDR3: CATAPGQRNYGYTF
DNA: TGTGCCACCGCCCCGGGACAGAGGAACTATGGCTACACCTTC

D: TRBD2
V: TRBV20-1
J: TRBJ2-1
size: few
CDR3: CSATLGGNEQFF
DNA: TGCAGTGCCACACTCGGGGGGAATGAGCAGTTCTTC

D: NA
V: TRBV5-1
J: TRBJ2-5
size: NA
CDR3: CASRLVVLGAQETQYF
DNA: TGCGCCAGCAGATTGGTGGTGCTAGGAGCTCAAGAGACCCAGTACTTC

D: NA
V: TRBV18
J: TRBJ2-5
size: NA
CDR3: CTSSPSGNRETQYF
DNA: TGTACCAGCTCACCATCAGGGAATCGGGAGACCCAGTACTTC

D: NA
V: TRBV12-3/TRBV12-4
J: TRBJ2-1
size: many
CDR3: CASSLVTNNEQFF
DNA: TGTGCCAGCAGTTTAGTAACAAACAATGAGCAGTTCTTC

D: TRBD1
V: TRBV20-1
J: TRBJ2-7
size: many
CDR3: CSAIKSSIGTGPYEQYF
DNA: TGCAGTGCTATAAAAAGTTCGATCGGGACAGGGCCCTACGAGCAGTACTTC

D: NA
V: TRBV19
J: TRBJ2-7
size: NA
CDR3: CASSNSWTESPQYF
DNA: TGTGCCAGTAGTAATTCGTGGACGGAGTCACCGCAGTACTTC

D: TRBD1
V: TRBV12-3/TRBV12-4
J: TRBJ2-3
size: once
CDR3: CASSFGDRGRLGTDMQYF
DNA: TGTGCCAGCAGTTTTGGGGACAGGGGCAGACTCGGCACAGATATGCAGTATTTC

D: NA
V: TRBV5-6
J: TRBJ2-7
size: many
CDR3: CASRWDVGQYF
DNA: TGTGCCAGCCGCTGGGACGTCGGGCAGTACTTC

D: TRBD1
V: TRBV28
J: TRBJ1-5
size: NA
CDR3: CASRRTGDSNQPQHF
DNA: TGTGCCAGCAGGCGGACAGGGGATAGCAATCAGCCCCAGCATTTT

D: TRBD2
V: TRBV20-1
J: TRBJ2-7
size: few
CDR3: CKTSGSYNEQYF
DNA: TGCAAGACTAGCGGCTCCTACAATGAGCAGTACTTC

D: NA
V: TRBV9
J: TRBJ2-5
size: NA
CDR3: CASSAPSRGETQYF
DNA: TGTGCCAGCAGCGCCCCGTCCCGGGGAGAGACCCAGTACTTC

D: NA
V: TRBV5-1
J: TRBJ2-1
size: NA
CDR3: CASGSYGGLGVNEQFF
DNA: TGCGCCAGCGGCTCGTACGGAGGGCTGGGGGTCAATGAGCAGTTCTTC

D: NA
V: TRBV10-1
J: TRBJ1-5
size: NA
CDR3: CASSDGHQPQHF
DNA: TGCGCCAGCAGTGACGGCCATCAGCCCCAGCATTTT

D: NA
V: TRBV20-1
J: TRBJ2-5
size: few
CDR3: CSPRNIGEETQYF
DNA: TGCAGCCCTAGAAACATCGGGGAAGAGACCCAGTACTTC

D: NA
V: TRBV27
J: TRBJ1-2
size: NA
CDR3: CASSFSRQSLDGYTF
DNA: TGTGCCAGCAGTTTCTCCCGACAGTCCCTAGATGGCTACACCTTC

D: TRBD1
V: TRBV2
J: TRBJ1-2
size: NA
CDR3: CASRGQGSSGYTF
DNA: TGTGCCAGCAGGGGACAGGGTTCGAGCGGCTACACCTTC

D: TRBD2
V: TRBV7-3
J: TRBJ2-1
size: NA
CDR3: CASSLTGLAGGYEQFF
DNA: TGTGCCAGCAGCTTAACCGGGCTAGCGGGGGGGTATGAGCAGTTCTTC

D: NA
V: TRBV3-1
J: TRBJ2-7
size: once
CDR3: CASSQVPPGQGGDEQYF
DNA: TGTGCCAGCAGCCAAGTTCCCCCGGGACAAGGAGGCGATGAGCAGTACTTC

D: NA
V: TRBV6-5
J: TRBJ1-2
size: few
CDR3: CASSYTGQSGYTF
DNA: TGTGCCAGCAGTTATACGGGGCAGAGTGGCTACACCTTC

D: NA
V: TRBV6-2/TRBV6-3
J: TRBJ2-1
size: many
CDR3: CASSPGWRDEQFF
DNA: TGTGCCAGCAGCCCAGGATGGCGGGATGAGCAGTTCTTC

D: NA
V: TRBV12-3/TRBV12-4
J: TRBJ2-7
size: many
CDR3: CASSPQDVSYEQYF
DNA: TGTGCCAGCAGTCCCCAGGACGTTTCCTACGAGCAGTACTTC

D: NA
V: TRBV10-2
J: TRBJ2-1
size: NA
CDR3: CASNTRDSYNEQFF
DNA: TGCGCCAGCAACACTAGGGACTCCTACAATGAGCAGTTCTTC

D: TRBD1
V: TRBV27
J: TRBJ1-1
size: NA
CDR3: CASSHRGRPEAFF
DNA: TGTGCCAGCAGTCACAGGGGGAGGCCTGAAGCTTTCTTT

D: NA
V: TRBV5-1
J: TRBJ1-1
size: few
CDR3: CASRMDAMNTEAFF
DNA: TGCGCCAGCAGGATGGACGCCATGAACACTGAAGCTTTCTTT

D: TRBD1
V: TRBV5-1
J: TRBJ2-3
size: NA
CDR3: CASGTGTGSTDAQYF
DNA: TGCGCCAGCGGGACAGGGACAGGTAGCACAGATGCGCAGTATTTT

D: TRBD2
V: TRBV20-1
J: TRBJ2-5
size: many
CDR3: CSAPGSSGSPETQYF
DNA: TGCAGTGCTCCGGGTTCTAGCGGGAGTCCCGAGACCCAGTACTTC

D: NA
V: TRBV7-2
J: TRBJ2-7
size: few
CDR3: CASSSKPLTATKRSSYEQYF
DNA: TGTGCCAGCAGCTCGAAGCCTCTGACAGCCACCAAAAGGAGCTCCTACGAGCAGTACTTC

D: TRBD1
V: TRBV20-1
J: TRBJ1-1
size: NA
CDR3: CSAVGQVNTEAFF
DNA: TGCAGTGCCGTAGGACAGGTGAACACTGAAGCTTTCTTT

D: TRBD2
V: TRBV20-1
J: TRBJ2-1
size: many
CDR3: CSAPTSGTYNEQFF
DNA: TGCAGTGCACCAACTAGCGGAACCTACAATGAGCAGTTCTTC

D: NA
V: TRBV7-9
J: TRBJ2-1
size: NA
CDR3: CASTSGVSYNEQFF
DNA: TGTGCCAGCACCTCCGGAGTCTCTTACAATGAGCAGTTCTTC

D: TRBD2
V: TRBV6-5
J: TRBJ2-2
size: NA
CDR3: CASSLAAPAGELFF
DNA: TGTGCCAGCAGCCTAGCGGCGCCCGCCGGGGAGCTGTTTTTT

D: NA
V: TRBV20-1
J: TRBJ1-5
size: many
CDR3: CSAREGDQPQHF
DNA: TGCAGTGCTAGAGAGGGGGATCAGCCCCAGCATTTT

D: NA
V: TRBV18
J: TRBJ1-6
size: NA
CDR3: CASSSRDAQVDVHF
DNA: TGTGCCAGCTCATCCCGGGACGCTCAAGTAGATGTCCACTTT

D: TRBD2
V: TRBV7-3
J: TRBJ2-5
size: NA
CDR3: CASSFTGGPGNEQYF
DNA: TGTGCCAGCAGCTTTACGGGGGGGCCGGGAAATGAGCAGTACTTC

D: NA
V: TRBV12-3/TRBV12-4
J: TRBJ1-5
size: many
CDR3: CASSATGRDNQPQHF
DNA: TGTGCCAGCAGCGCAACAGGAAGAGACAATCAGCCCCAGCATTTT

D: TRBD1
V: TRBV15
J: TRBJ2-5
size: many
CDR3: CATTPGQDRRTQYF
DNA: TGTGCCACCACCCCAGGCCAGGACAGGAGGACCCAGTACTTC

D: TRBD1
V: TRBV28
J: TRBJ1-2
size: NA
CDR3: CASRDSESLSYTF
DNA: TGTGCCAGCCGGGACAGTGAATCTCTGAGCTACACCTTC

D: NA
V: TRBV19
J: TRBJ1-1
size: NA
CDR3: CAIKHPGDTEAFF
DNA: TGTGCCATTAAACACCCAGGGGACACTGAAGCTTTCTTT